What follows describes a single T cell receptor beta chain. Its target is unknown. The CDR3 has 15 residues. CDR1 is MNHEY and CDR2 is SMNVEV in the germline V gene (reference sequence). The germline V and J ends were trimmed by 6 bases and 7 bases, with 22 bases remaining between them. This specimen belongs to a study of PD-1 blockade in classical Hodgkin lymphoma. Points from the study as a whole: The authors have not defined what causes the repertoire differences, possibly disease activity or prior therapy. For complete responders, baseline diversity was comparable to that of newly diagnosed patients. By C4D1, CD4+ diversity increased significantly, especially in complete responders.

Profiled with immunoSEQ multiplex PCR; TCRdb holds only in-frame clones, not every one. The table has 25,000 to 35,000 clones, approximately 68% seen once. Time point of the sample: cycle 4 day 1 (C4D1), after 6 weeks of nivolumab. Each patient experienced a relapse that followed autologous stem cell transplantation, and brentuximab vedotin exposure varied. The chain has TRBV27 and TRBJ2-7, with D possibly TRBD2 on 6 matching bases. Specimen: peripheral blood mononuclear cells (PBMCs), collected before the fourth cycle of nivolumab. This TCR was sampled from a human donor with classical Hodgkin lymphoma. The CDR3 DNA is TGTGCCAGCAGCTATACCGGGACTGGTCGTTGGGAGCAGTACTTC. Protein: CASSYTGTGRWEQYF.